This T cell receptor (beta chain) originates from a study of OX40 agonist ivuxolimab in advanced cancers. Across the whole study: Ivuxolimab, an agonistic anti-OX40 (CD134) antibody, was given to patients. Head and neck, renal cell, melanoma or hepatocellular carcinoma were the cancers that dose-escalation patients had. Those enrolled were 82.7% male, with a mean age of 60 years and ages from 23 to 79.

CDR1 LNHDA and CDR2 SQIVND come from the germline V gene (reference sequence). Trimming took off 10 bases at V and 2 bases at J, with 6 bases between the two ends. The CDR3 is 12 amino acids. Clones were read by immunoSEQ multiplex PCR, and TCRdb kept only the in-frame ones, dropping some. The sample lists tens of thousands of clones; more than 75% were seen once. The chain recombines TRBV19 with TRBJ2-6; no firm D call. This material consisted of CD4+ or CD8+ T cells sorted from blood, taken in a trial of the OX40 agonist ivuxolimab. The receptor's source is an adult with an advanced solid tumor such as melanoma, head and neck, liver or kidney cancer. CDR3 sequence: CATSPGANVLTF. The CDR3 region has the DNA TGTGCCACCTCCCCTGGGGCCAACGTCCTGACTTTC.